In this sample, the clone carrying this T cell receptor (beta chain) turned up a few times. This sample is part of a study of T cells in Graves' hyperthyroidism and ophthalmopathy. Amplified regions were TCR beta CDR3 sequences from RNA transcripts. First-round RT-PCR targeting the TCR CDR3 was performed with the HTBI primer set. In TCRdb, the multiplex PCR reads were re-called with MiXCR into one record per CDR3 protein. The profile shows roughly 750,000 distinct CDR3 sequences, around 17% of them singletons. Germline V lookup: CDR1 GTSNPN, CDR2 SVGIG (reference sequence). V lost 8 bases to trimming and J lost 5 bases, with 16 bases between them. The CDR3 runs 12 residues.

The gene calls are TRBV30 and TRBJ2-7, with D unclear. Sequenced sample: blood. This receptor was obtained from a man aged 18 to 30 with Graves' hyperthyroidism. The CDR3 loop reads CAIGQPFHEQYF. The CDR3 region has the DNA TGTGCCATTGGGCAGCCTTTCCACGAGCAGTACTTC.